This T cell receptor (beta chain) comes out of a study of tumor-infiltrating lymphocytes in primary liver carcinoma (dated by TCRdb to the late 2010s). In terms of the full investigation: Hepatocellular carcinoma (four) or combined HCC and intrahepatic cholangiocarcinoma (one) was present in the five patients, who were three men and two women aged 30 to 69 years. TCRbeta repertoire sequencing covered roughly 35 specimens from 5 patients: about 25 tumor regions, 5 adjacent noncancerous liver tissues and 5 peripheral blood samples. Across five regions of each liver tumor, along with adjacent normal tissue and blood, the study brought together TCRbeta repertoire sequencing, expression microarrays and whole-exome sequencing. To link TCRbeta repertoire diversity to the local molecular phenotype, the 20 to 30 tumor region samples were profiled with Agilent mRNA microarrays. Each sample produced roughly 3.5 to 7.13 million productive TCRbeta reads, and read depth showed no significant difference between tissue types. Tumors of the five patients were stage T1-T3 N0M0 with maximum diameters of 4.2 to 10 cm. High reproducibility was observed for the technical replicate repertoires, with mean shared-clone rates around 0.9 and correlation coefficients above 0.95.

The investigation overall reported the following: The study included only five or six patients, and the authors note findings should be validated in a larger study. Just about 8-25% of top clones turned up in all five regions of a tumor, which suggests spatial heterogeneity among tumor-infiltrating T cells. Pairs of tumor regions showed greater repertoire overlap (mean 36%) than tumor-adjacent pairs (roughly 17%) or tumor-blood pairs (approximately 14%), which is consistent with antigen-driven expansion. Compared with blood, tumors had a significantly larger share of the repertoire taken up by the top 250 clones (p = 0.039). Bulk unsorted samples precluded comparing CD4+ and CD8+ T cell repertoires. Only the TCR beta chain was sequenced, which likely underestimates true repertoire diversity because unpaired alpha chains were not captured.

Starting from about 500 ng total RNA, TCRbeta-specific cDNA was produced by reverse transcription with a constant-region primer and ProtoScript II reverse transcriptase. TCRbeta libraries were built with three nested multiplex PCR rounds, a slightly modified ARM-PCR procedure. The first two PCR rounds used multiplex TRBV1-TRBV30 forward primers with a Cbeta reverse primer, each for 10 cycles. Sample barcodes and Illumina adapters were added in a final 25-cycle PCR using Deep VentR polymerase. Before sequencing, amplicons of 200-500 bp were purified from gel using a QIAquick gel extraction kit. TCRbeta amplicons were sequenced on an Illumina HiSeq 2500 with 250-bp paired-end reads. Concerning the study's data processing: Reads were quality-trimmed with Trimmomatic v0.33, and paired reads were merged with FLASH v1.2.11 to recover full CDR3 sequences. MiGEC v1.2.1b assigned V, D and J germline segments to the rearranged TCRbeta sequences. Clonotype statistics, along with Shannon-Wiener diversity indices, were calculated using VDJtools v1.0.0. To reduce sampling bias, subsequent analyses other than the diversity analysis used only the 250 most abundant clonotypes in each sample. TCRdb reprocessed the public reads (quality trimming at Q25 with fastp, clone calling with MiXCR) and kept in-frame beta chains. Rows with one shared CDR3 protein collapse into an entry with the most common genes and DNA. It is TCRdb's table, rather than the study itself, that gives the V and J calls and clone size. The sample table records 20,000 or so distinct CDR3 sequences; 65% to 85% of these occur just once. Roughly a third of the sample goes to the ten largest clones.

According to the germline V gene (reference sequence), CDR1 reads SGHAT and CDR2 reads FQDESV. 14 amino acids form the CDR3, both terminal residues included. The entry retains the CDR3 DNA only, 42 bases that are in frame from base 1. Of note for this clonotype: This receptor's antigen is unknown. Likely a read error: the CDR3 ends without its conserved phenylalanine or tryptophan.

Total RNA and DNA were co-extracted from about 20-30 mg of bulk tissue with the AllPrep DNA/RNA mini kit, without cell sorting. Between late 2015 and early 2016, about five patients in China with histopathologically diagnosed primary liver carcinoma had their tumors surgically resected. Patients had chronic HBV infection and were treatment-naive at sampling. Five spatially separated regions were sampled per tumor: superior, inferior, left-lateral and right-lateral poles, plus the tumor centre. Histological examination found more than 85% viable tumor cells in every tumor sample. Fresh tumor and adjacent tissue pieces were bisected, with one half stored in RNAlater at -80 degrees C and the other half sent for histology.

The rearranged segments are TRBV11-1 and TRBJ2-7, with the D gene not confidently named. The J call may not be correct, given that the DNA end is closer to TRBJ2-1. The sample comprised liver tumor tissue from sampling region 2. The sample's cell subset or site label is to be understood as: tumor region T2, inferior pole. This clonotype was obtained from a woman aged 30 to 39 with primary liver carcinoma and hepatitis B virus infection. The DNA sequence is given as TGTGCCAGCAGCATAGGCCAGGCTTCCTACGAGCAGTTCCTC. Its protein is CASSIGQASYEQFL.